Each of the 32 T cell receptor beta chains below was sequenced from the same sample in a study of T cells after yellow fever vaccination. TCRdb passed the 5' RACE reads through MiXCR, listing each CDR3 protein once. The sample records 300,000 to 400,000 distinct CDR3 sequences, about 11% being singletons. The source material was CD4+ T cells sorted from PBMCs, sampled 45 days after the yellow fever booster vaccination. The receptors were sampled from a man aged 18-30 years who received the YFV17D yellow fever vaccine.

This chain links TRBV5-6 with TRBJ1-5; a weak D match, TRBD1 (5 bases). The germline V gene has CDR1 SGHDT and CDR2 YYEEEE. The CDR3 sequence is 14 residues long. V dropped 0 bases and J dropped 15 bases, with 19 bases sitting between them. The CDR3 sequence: CASSLAGQRSLAHF. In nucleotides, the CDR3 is TGTGCCAGCAGCTTGGCCGGACAACGTTCGCTTGCGCATTTT. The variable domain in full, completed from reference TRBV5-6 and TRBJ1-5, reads DAGVTQSPTHLIKTRGQQVTLRCSPKSGHDTVSWYQQALGQGPQFIFQYYEEEERQRGNFPDRFSGHQFPNYSSELNVNALLLGDSALYLCASSLAGQRSLAHFGDGTRLSIL.

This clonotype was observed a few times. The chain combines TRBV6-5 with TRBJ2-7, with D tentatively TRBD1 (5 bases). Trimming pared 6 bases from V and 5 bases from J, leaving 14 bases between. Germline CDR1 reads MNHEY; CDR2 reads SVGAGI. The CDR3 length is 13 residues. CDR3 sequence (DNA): TGTGCCAGCAGAAAAATAGACAGCCACGAGCAGTACTTC. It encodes CASRKIDSHEQYF.

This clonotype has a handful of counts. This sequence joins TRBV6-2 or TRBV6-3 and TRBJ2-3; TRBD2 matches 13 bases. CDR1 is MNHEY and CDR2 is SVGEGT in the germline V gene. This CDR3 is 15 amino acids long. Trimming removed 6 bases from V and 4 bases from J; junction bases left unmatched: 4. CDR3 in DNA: TGTGCCAGCAGGGGACTAGCGGGGAAGTCAGATACGCAGTATTTT. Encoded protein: CASRGLAGKSDTQYF.

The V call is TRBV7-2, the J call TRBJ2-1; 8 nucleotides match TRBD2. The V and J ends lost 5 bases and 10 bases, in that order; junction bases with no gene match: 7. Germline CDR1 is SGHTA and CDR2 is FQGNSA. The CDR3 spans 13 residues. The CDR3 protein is CASSPRTSQEQFF. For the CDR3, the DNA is TGTGCCAGCAGCCCGCGGACTAGCCAAGAGCAGTTCTTC. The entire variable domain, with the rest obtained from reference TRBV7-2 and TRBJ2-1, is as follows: GAGVSQSPSNKVTEKGKDVELRCDPISGHTALYWYRQSLGQGLEFLIYFQGNSAPDKSGLPSDRFSAERTGGSVSTLTIQRTQQEDSAVYLCASSPRTSQEQFFGPGTRLTVL.

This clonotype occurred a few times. The CDR3 sequence: CASSLVGAPAETQYF. CDR3 coding DNA: TGTGCCAGCAGCTTAGTAGGGGCTCCGGCAGAGACCCAGTACTTC. The V and J genes are TRBV7-9 and TRBJ2-5, with D possibly TRBD1 on 5 matching bases. Germline lookup yields CDR1 SEHNR and CDR2 FQNEAQ (reference sequence). Trimming removed 1 base from V and 4 bases from J, with 13 bases in between. The CDR3 covers 15 residues.

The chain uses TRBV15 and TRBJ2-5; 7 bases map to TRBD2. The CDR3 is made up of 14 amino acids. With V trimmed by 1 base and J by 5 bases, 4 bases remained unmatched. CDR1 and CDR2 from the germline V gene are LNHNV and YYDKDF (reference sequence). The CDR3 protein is CATSRGGGLETQYF. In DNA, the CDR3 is TGTGCCACCAGCAGAGGGGGGGGTTTGGAGACCCAGTACTTC.

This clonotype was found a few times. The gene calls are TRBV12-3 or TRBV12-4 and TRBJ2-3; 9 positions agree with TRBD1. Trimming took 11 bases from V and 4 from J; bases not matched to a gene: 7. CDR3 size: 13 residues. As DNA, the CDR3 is TGTGCCGACTCCGGGACAGGGTCAGATACGCAGTATTTT. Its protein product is CADSGTGSDTQYF.

CDR3 sequence reads: CASSFLQLNTEAFF. CDR3 DNA: TGTGCCAGCAGTTTTTTACAGCTGAACACTGAAGCTTTCTTT. The chain links TRBV28 to TRBJ1-1; D remains unclear. The germline V gene encodes CDR1 MDHEN and CDR2 SYDVKM. The CDR3 consists of 14 residues. V was cut by 3 bases and J by 0 bases, with 8 bases left in between.

The CDR3 DNA reads TGTGCCAGCAGCGCCAACCAGGGAGGGTTCCCTGAAGCTTTCTTT. Translation: CASSANQGGFPEAFF. V gene TRBV7-2 combines with J gene TRBJ1-1, with D maybe TRBD1 (5 bases). The CDR3 covers 15 residues. Trimming shortened V by 5 bases and J by 6 bases, and 19 bases separated the two germline ends. Germline V gene sequence: CDR1 SGHTA, CDR2 FQGNSA.

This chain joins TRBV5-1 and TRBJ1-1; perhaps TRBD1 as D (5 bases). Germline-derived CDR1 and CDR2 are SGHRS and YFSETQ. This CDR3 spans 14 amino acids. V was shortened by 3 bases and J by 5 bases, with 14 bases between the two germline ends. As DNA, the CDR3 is TGCGCCAGCAGCTCGACGGGTCAGGGTACTGAAGCTTTCTTT. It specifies CASSSTGQGTEAFF.

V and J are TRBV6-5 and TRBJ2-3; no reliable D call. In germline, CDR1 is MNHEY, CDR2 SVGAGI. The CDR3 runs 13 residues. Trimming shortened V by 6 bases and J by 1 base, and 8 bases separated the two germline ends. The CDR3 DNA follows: TGTGCCAGCAGATGGACCCGCACAGATACGCAGTATTTT. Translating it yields CASRWTRTDTQYF.

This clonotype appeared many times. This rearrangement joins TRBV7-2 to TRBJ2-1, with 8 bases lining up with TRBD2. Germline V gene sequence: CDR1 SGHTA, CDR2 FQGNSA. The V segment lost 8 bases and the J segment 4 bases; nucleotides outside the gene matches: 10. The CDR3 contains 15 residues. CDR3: CASASGGAAYNEQFF. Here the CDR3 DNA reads TGTGCCAGCGCTTCGGGGGGGGCGGCGTACAATGAGCAGTTCTTC.

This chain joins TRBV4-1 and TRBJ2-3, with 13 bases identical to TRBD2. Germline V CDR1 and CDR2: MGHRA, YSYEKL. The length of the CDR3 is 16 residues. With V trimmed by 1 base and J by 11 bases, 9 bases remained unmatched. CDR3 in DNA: TGCGCCAGCAGCCAAGTACTAGCGGGGGGGCAAGGGAAGCAGTATTTT. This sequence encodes CASSQVLAGGQGKQYF.

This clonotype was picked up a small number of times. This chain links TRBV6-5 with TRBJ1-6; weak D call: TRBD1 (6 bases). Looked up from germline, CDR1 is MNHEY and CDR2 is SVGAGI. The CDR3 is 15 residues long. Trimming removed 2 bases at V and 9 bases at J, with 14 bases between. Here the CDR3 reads CASSYGRGGSSPLHF. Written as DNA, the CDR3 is TGTGCCAGCAGTTACGGCAGGGGAGGAAGTTCACCCCTCCACTTT.

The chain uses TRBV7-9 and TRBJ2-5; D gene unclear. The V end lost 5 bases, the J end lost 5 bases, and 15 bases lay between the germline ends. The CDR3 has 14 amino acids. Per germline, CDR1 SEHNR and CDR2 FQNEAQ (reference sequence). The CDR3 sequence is CASSPVLLGETQYF. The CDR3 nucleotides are TGTGCCAGCAGCCCGGTCCTGCTAGGGGAGACCCAGTACTTC. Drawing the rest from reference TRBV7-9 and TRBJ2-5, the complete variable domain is DTGVSQNPRHKITKRGQNVTFRCDPISEHNRLYWYRQTLGQGPEFLTYFQNEAQLEKSRLLSDRFSAERPKGSFSTLEIQRTEQGDSAMYLCASSPVLLGETQYFGPGTRLLVL.

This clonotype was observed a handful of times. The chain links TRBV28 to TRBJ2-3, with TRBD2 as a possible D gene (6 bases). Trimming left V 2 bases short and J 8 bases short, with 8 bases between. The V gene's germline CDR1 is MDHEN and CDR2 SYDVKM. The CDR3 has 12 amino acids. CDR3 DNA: TGTGCCAGCAGTTTAGCCGGGAGTACGCAGTATTTT. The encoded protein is CASSLAGSTQYF.

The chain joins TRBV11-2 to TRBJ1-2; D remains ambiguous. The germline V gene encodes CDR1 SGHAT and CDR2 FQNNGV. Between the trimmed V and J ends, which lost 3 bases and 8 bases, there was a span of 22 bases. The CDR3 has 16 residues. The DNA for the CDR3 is TGTGCCAGCAGCTTCAATCCCCCCCCAGGAGCGAGCGGCTACACCTTC. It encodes CASSFNPPPGASGYTF.

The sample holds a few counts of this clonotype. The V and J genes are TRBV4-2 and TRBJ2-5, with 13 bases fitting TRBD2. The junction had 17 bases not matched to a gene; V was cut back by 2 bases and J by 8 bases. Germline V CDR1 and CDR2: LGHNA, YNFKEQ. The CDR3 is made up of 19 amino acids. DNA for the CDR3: TGTGCCAGCAGCCAACGGCCAACTAGCGGGGGGGCCGGGGGGAAAACCCAGTACTTC. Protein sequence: CASSQRPTSGGAGGKTQYF.

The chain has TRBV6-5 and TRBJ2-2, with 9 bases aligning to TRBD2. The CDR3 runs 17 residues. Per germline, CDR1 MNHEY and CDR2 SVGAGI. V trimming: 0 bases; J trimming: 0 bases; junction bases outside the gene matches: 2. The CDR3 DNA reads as TGTGCCAGCAGTTACTCCAGCGGGGGGCCGAACACCGGGGAGCTGTTTTTT. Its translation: CASSYSSGGPNTGELFF.

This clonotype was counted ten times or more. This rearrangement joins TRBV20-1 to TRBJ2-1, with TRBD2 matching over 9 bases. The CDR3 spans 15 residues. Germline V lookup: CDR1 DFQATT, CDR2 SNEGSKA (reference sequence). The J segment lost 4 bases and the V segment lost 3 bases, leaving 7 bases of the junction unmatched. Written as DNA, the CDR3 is TGCAGTGCTAGTCGGCTAGCGGGGAGGTACAATGAGCAGTTCTTC. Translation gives CSASRLAGRYNEQFF.

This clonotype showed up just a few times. The CDR3 coding sequence is TGCGCCAGCAGCCAACGCAATGAGGGCTACGAGCAGTACGTC. Its translation: CASSQRNEGYEQYV. The genes are TRBV4-1 and TRBJ2-7, with D possibly being TRBD2 (5 bases). The CDR3 runs to 14 residues. In germline, CDR1 is MGHRA, CDR2 YSYEKL. V was trimmed by 2 bases and J by 3 bases, leaving 11 bases between them.

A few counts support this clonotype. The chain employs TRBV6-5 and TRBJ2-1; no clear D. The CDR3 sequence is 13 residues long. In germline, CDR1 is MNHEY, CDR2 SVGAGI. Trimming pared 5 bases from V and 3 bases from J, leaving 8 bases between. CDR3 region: CASSRTVYNEQFF. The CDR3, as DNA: TGTGCCAGCAGTCGGACCGTCTACAATGAGCAGTTCTTC.

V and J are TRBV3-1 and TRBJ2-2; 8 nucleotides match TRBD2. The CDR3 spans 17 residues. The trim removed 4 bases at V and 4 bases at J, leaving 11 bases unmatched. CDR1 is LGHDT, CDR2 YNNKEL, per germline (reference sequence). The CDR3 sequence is CASSPQAGVMGTGELFF. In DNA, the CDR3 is TGTGCCAGCAGCCCCCAAGCGGGGGTGATGGGCACCGGGGAGCTGTTTTTT.

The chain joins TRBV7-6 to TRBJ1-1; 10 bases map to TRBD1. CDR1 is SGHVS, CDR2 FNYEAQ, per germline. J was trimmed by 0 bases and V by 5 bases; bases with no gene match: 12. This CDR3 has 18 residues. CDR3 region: CASSLIGTGDRMNTEAFF. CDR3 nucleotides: TGTGCCAGCAGCCTTATAGGGACAGGGGACCGGATGAACACTGAAGCTTTCTTT.

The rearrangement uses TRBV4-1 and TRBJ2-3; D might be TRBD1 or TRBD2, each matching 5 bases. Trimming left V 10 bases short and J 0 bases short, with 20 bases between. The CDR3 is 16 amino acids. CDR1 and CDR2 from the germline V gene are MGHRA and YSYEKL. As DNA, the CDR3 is TGCGCCACCACCGGGGACGGGTACTTCAGCACAGATACGCAGTATTTT. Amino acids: CATTGDGYFSTDTQYF.

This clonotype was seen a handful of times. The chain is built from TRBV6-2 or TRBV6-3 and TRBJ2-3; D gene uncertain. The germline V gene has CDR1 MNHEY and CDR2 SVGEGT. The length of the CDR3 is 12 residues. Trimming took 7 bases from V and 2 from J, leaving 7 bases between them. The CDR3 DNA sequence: TGTGCCAGCACCTCAATCACAGATACGCAGTATTTT. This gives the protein CASTSITDTQYF.

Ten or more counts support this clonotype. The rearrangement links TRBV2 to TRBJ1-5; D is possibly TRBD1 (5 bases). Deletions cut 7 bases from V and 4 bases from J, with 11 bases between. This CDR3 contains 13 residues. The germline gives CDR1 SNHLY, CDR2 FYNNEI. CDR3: CASNREGNQPQHF. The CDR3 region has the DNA TGTGCCAGCAATCGAGAGGGGAATCAGCCCCAGCATTTT.

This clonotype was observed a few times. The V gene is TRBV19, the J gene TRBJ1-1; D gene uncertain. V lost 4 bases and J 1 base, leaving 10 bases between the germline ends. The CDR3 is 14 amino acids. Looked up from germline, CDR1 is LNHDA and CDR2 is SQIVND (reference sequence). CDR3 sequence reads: CASSKDAANTEAFF. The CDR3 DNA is TGTGCCAGTAGTAAGGACGCCGCGAACACTGAAGCTTTCTTT. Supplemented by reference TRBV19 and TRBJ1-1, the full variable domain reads DGGITQSPKYLFRKEGQNVTLSCEQNLNHDAMYWYRQDPGQGLRLIYYSQIVNDFQKGDIAEGYSVSREKKESFPLTVTSAQKNPTAFYLCASSKDAANTEAFFGQGTRLTVV.

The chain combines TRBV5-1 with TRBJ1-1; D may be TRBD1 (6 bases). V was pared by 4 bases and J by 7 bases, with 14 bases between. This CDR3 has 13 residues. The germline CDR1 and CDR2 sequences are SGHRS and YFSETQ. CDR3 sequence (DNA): TGCGCCAGCAGCGCCCGGTCGGACAGTGAAGCTTTCTTT. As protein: CASSARSDSEAFF.

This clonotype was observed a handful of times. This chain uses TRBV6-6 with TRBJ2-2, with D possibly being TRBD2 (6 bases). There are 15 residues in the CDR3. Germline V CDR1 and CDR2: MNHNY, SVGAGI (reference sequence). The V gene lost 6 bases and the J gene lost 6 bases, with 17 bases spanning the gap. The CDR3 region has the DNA TGTGCCAGCAGCCCTTCCCTAGGGGAGGCCGGGGAGCTGTTTTTT. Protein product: CASSPSLGEAGELFF.

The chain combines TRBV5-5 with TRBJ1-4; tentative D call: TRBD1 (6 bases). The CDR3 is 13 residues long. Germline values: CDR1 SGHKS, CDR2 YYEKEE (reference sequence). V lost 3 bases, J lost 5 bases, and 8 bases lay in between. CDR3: CASSWGTNEKLFF. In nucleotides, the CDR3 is TGTGCCAGCAGCTGGGGGACAAATGAAAAACTGTTTTTT.

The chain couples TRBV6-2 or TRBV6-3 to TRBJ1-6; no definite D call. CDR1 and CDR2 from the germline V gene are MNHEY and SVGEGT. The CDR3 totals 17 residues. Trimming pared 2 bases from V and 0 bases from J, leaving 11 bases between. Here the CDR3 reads CASSYTYYSSYNSPLHF. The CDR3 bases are TGTGCCAGCAGTTACACCTATTACAGCTCCTATAATTCACCCCTCCACTTT.